This T cell receptor (beta chain) was recovered during a study of T cell repertoires in cytomegalovirus infection. Study-level information: HLA-C-restricted CMV epitopes, recently identified, and well-studied HLA-B-restricted ones were used by the study. Through public TCR beta signatures, both CMV infection and matching HLA type were indicated. Study-level results: HLA-C-restricted TCR beta clonotypes specific for CMV led the ex vivo response.

In the case of this clonotype: No antigen is known for it.

MiXCR, run by TCRdb on the reads, gives a single entry per CDR3 protein. Here the sample spans 40,000 to 55,000 distinct CDR3 sequences, about a fifth being singletons. Germline values: CDR1 MNHEY, CDR2 SMNVEV (reference sequence). V shed 8 bases and J 0 bases; nucleotides not matched to a gene: 3. The CDR3 extends over 14 amino acids. This receptor was identified in a human donor in good health (CMV status not recorded). Some clones in this sample may be carry-over from other donors' samples. This sample comprised CD8+ T cells from cultured PBMCs, obtained from culture after CMV antigen stimulation. The chain is built from TRBV27 and TRBJ2-1; 8 positions agree with TRBD1. The CDR3 here is CASSTGGSYNEQFF. The CDR3 DNA reads TGTGCCAGCTCTACAGGGGGCTCCTACAATGAGCAGTTCTTC.